Listed here are 5 T cell receptor beta chains from one sample, sequenced in a study of blood T cell repertoires in COVID-19. Generated by immunoSEQ multiplex PCR, the TCRdb table keeps only in-frame clones and is missing some. This sample yields 95,000 to 100,000 clones, of which over 80% are seen a single time; less than 7.5% belongs to the top ten. Sequencing was carried out using peripheral blood. The receptors here all came from a man aged 45 to 65 with active COVID-19.

The rearrangement links TRBV9 to TRBJ2-7, with D possibly TRBD1 on 5 matching bases. V gave up 0 bases and J gave up 0 bases, with 7 bases separating them. The CDR3 consists of 14 residues. Per germline, CDR1 SGDLS and CDR2 YYNGEE. CDR3: CASSVGQSSYEQYF. The CDR3 DNA follows: TGTGCCAGCAGCGTAGGACAGAGCTCCTACGAGCAGTACTTC.

The rearrangement links TRBV4-1 to TRBJ2-7; 8 positions match TRBD1. Trimming cost V 3 bases and J 3 bases; bases outside gene matches: 10. The CDR3 totals 16 residues. Germline V gene sequence: CDR1 MGHRA, CDR2 YSYEKL. CDR3 loop: CASSQERDRSLYEQYF. The CDR3 region has the DNA TGCGCCAGCAGCCAGGAACGGGACAGGAGCCTCTACGAGCAGTACTTC.

The chain combines TRBV30 with TRBJ2-3; TRBD2 is a possible D gene (5 bases). V gave up 2 bases and J gave up 3 bases, with 15 bases separating them. The CDR3 totals 15 residues. CDR1 and CDR2 from the germline V gene are GTSNPN and SVGIG (reference sequence). The CDR3, as DNA: TGTGCCTGGAGTTTCTCACTAGTAGGAACAGATACGCAGTATTTT. It translates to CAWSFSLVGTDTQYF.

The V call is TRBV11-3, the J call TRBJ2-1, with TRBD2 identical over 10 bases. With 5 bases clipped from V and 7 bases from J, the junction kept 5 bases outside the gene matches. The CDR3 is made up of 14 amino acids. Germline lookup yields CDR1 SGHNT and CDR2 YENEEA. The CDR3 nucleotides read TGTGCCAGCAGCCCCGGGACTAGCGAAAATGAGCAGTTCTTC. It translates to CASSPGTSENEQFF.

The V call is TRBV6-2 or TRBV6-3, the J call TRBJ1-2; D is undetermined. The V end was cut by 6 bases, the J end by 0 bases, with 14 bases between. This CDR3 is 15 amino acids long. Germline V gene sequence: CDR1 MNHEY, CDR2 SVGEGT. In nucleotides, the CDR3 is TGTGCCAGCAGCATCCTGAGGGAAACTAACTATGGCTACACCTTC. Amino acids: CASSILRETNYGYTF.